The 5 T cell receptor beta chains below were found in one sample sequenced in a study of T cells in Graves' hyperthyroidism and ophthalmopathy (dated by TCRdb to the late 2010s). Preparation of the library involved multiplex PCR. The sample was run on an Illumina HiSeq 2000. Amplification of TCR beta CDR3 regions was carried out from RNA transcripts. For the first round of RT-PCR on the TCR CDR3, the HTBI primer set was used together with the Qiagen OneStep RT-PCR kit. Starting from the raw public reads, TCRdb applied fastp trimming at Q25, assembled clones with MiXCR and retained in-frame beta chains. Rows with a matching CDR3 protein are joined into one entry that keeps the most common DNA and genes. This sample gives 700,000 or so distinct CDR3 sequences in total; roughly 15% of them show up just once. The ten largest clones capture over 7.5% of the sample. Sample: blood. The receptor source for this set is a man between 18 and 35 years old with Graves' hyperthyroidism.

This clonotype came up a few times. The DNA of the CDR3 is TGTGCCAGCAGTGACGGGATAGCCAAAAACATTCAGTACTTC. This translates into CASSDGIAKNIQYF. This chain links TRBV6-1 with TRBJ2-4, with D perhaps TRBD2 (5 bases). The germline V gene has CDR1 MNHNS and CDR2 SASEGT. Trimming removed 3 bases at V and 0 bases at J, with 6 bases between. The CDR3 is 14 residues long.

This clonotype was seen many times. The CDR3 sequence is CSVEVLGMNTEAFF. CDR3 nucleotides: TGCAGCGTTGAAGTCTTGGGTATGAACACTGAAGCTTTCTTT. The rearrangement joins TRBV29-1 to TRBJ1-1, with D hard to call. The CDR3 totals 14 residues. CDR1 is SQVTM, CDR2 ANQGSEA, per germline. With 1 base removed from V and 0 bases from J, the gap between germline ends came to 9 bases.

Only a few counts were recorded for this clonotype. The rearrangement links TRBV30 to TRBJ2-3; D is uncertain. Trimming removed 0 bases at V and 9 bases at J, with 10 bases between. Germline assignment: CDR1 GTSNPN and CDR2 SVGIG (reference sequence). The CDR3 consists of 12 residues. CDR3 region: CAWSVLSETQYF. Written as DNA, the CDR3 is TGTGCCTGGAGTGTATTATCGGAAACGCAGTATTTT.

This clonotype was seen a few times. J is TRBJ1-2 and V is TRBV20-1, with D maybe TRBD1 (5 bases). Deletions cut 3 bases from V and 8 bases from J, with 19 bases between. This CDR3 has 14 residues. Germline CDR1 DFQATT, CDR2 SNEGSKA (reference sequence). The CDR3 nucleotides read TGCAGTGCTAGTTTCGTGGCCGGGAGGGGCGGCTACACCTTC. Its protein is CSASFVAGRGGYTF.

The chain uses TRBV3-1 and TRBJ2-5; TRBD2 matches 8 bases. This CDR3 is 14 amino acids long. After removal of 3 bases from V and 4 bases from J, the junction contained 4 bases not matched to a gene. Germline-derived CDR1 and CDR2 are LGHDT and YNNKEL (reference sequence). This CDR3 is CASSQVLAGETQYF. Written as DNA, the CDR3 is TGTGCCAGCAGCCAGGTGCTAGCGGGAGAGACCCAGTACTTC.